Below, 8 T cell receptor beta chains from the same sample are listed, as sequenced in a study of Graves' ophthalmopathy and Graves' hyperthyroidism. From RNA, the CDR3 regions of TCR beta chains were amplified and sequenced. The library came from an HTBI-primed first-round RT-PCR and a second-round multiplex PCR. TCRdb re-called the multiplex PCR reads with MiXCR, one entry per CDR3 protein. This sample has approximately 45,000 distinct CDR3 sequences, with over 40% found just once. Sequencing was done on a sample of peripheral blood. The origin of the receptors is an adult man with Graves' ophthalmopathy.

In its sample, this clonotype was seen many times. CDR3 DNA sequence: TGTGCCAGCAGCCAAGTAAGGGGCGATGAGCAGTTCTTC. Amino acid sequence: CASSQVRGDEQFF. The rearrangement uses TRBV14 and TRBJ2-1, with D tentatively TRBD1 (5 bases). The CDR3 has 13 residues. Germline CDR1 reads SGHDN; CDR2 reads FVKESK. V was pared by 1 base and J by 8 bases, with 9 bases between.

The CDR3 DNA reads as TGTGCCACCCCGGGACAGGGTAGGGAGACCCAGTACTTC. Amino acids: CATPGQGRETQYF. This chain connects TRBV7-3 to TRBJ2-5, with 9 bases lining up with TRBD1. The CDR3 has 13 amino acids. With V trimmed by 10 bases and J by 5 bases, 8 bases remained unmatched. From germline, CDR1 is SGHTA and CDR2 FQGTGA.

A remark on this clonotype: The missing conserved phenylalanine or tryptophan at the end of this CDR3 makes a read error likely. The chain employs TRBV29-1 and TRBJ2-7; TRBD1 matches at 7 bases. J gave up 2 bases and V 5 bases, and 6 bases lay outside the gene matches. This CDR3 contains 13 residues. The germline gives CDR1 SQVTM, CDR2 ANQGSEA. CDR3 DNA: TGCAGCGTTATCCGGGACAGACCCTACGAGCAGTACTCC. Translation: CSVIRDRPYEQYS.

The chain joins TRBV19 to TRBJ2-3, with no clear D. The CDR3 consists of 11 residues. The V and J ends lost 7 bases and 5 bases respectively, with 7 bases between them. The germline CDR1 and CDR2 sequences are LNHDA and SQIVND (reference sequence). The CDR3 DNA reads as TGTGCCAGTATATGGAGAGATACGCAGTATTTT. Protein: CASIWRDTQYF.

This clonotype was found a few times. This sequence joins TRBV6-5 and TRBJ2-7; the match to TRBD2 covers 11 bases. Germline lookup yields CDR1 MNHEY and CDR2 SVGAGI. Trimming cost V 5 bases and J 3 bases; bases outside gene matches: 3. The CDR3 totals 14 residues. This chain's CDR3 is CASSGTSGHYEQYF. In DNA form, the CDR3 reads TGTGCCAGCAGTGGGACTAGCGGACACTACGAGCAGTACTTC.

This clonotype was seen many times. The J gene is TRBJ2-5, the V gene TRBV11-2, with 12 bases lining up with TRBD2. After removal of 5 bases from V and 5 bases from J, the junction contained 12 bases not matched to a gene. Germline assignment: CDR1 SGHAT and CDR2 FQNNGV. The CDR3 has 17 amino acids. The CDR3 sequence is CASSPRPPLAGGETQYF. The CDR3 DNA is TGTGCCAGCAGCCCGCGACCCCCACTAGCGGGAGGTGAGACCCAGTACTTC.

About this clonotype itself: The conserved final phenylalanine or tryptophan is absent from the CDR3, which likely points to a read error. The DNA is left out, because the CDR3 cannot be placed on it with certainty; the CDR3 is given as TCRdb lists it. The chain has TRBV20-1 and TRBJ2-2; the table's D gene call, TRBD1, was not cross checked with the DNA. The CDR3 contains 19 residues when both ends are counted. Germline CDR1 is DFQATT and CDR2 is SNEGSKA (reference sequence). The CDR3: CSASIFSGANVLTFGELFL.

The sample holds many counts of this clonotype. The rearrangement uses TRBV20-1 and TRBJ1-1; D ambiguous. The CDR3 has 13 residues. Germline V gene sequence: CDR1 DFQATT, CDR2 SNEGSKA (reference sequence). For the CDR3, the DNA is TGCAGCGTTCGGCCCTTAGGCGAGACTGAAGCTTTCTTT. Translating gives CSVRPLGETEAFF.